The next 2 T cell receptor beta chains were all read from a single sample in a study of T cell clonality in common variable immunodeficiency. Repertoires were generated with immunoSEQ multiplex PCR, while TCRdb's copy carries only in-frame clones and drops some. This table holds 20,000 to 30,000 clones with no singletons; the top ten claim about 9.2%. Their target antigens are unknown. General study points: Fewer deletions and N-nucleotide insertions were reportedly seen in common variable immunodeficiency TCR beta sequences.

What was sequenced was peripheral blood mononuclear cells. The receptors derive from a human donor with common variable immunodeficiency.

A note on this clone: From the germline J gene comes the end of the CDR3, since the read stops 3 residues before it. The rearrangement joins TRBV7-6 to TRBJ1-1, with D perhaps TRBD1 (5 bases). Trimming removed 3 bases at V and 0 bases at J, with 8 bases between. The germline V gene encodes CDR1 SGHVS and CDR2 FNYEAQ. The CDR3 covers 14 residues. The DNA read from the CDR3 is TGTGCCAGCAGCTTGGGGCAATTGAACACTGAA. Encoded protein: CASSLGQLNTE. The full CDR3 sequence reads CASSLGQLNTEAFF.

With regard to this clone: Other nucleotide sequences from this sample produce the same CDR3. The CDR3 region is CASSTTVAGAPGEQFF. Partial CDR3 DNA: TGTGCCAGCTCTACGACGGTAGCGGGAGCTCCGGGTGAG. The genes are TRBV18 and TRBJ2-1; 9 positions agree with TRBD2. The CDR3 end lies 3 residues beyond the end of the read and is filled in from the germline J gene. The germline CDR1 and CDR2 sequences are KGHSH and LQKENI. The CDR3 runs to 16 residues. V gave up 6 bases and J gave up 9 bases; unmatched junction bases: 15.